These 6 T cell receptor beta chains were all obtained from the same sample, sequenced in a study of T cells in Graves' hyperthyroidism and ophthalmopathy. What was amplified from RNA transcripts were TCR beta CDR3 regions. The TCR CDR3 first-round RT-PCR relied on the HTBI primer set. TCRdb redid the calling of the multiplex PCR reads with MiXCR, one entry per CDR3 protein. This sample has about 560,000 distinct CDR3 sequences; 16% occur once, and the top ten carry around a sixth. The source material was blood. These receptors were taken from a woman younger than 30 with Graves' hyperthyroidism.

CDR3 in amino acids: CASSQPGQGLEKLFF. CDR3 coding DNA: TGCGCCAGCAGCCAACCGGGACAGGGCCTTGAAAAACTGTTTTTT. This chain joins TRBV4-1 and TRBJ1-4; 9 bases line up with TRBD1. Germline V gives CDR1 MGHRA, CDR2 YSYEKL. Losses at the gene ends were 2 bases for V and 7 bases for J; bases not matched to a gene: 5. This CDR3 is 15 amino acids long.

This clonotype was seen at least ten times. CDR3 bases: TGTGCCATCAGTGAGTGGGAACAGGCTTCACCCCTCCACTTT. It specifies CAISEWEQASPLHF. This chain uses TRBV10-3 with TRBJ1-6; D possibly corresponds to TRBD1 (5 bases). Germline V gives CDR1 ENHRY, CDR2 SYGVKD. This CDR3 is built from 14 residues. Trimming cost V 1 base and J 9 bases, with 10 bases left between them.

The chain employs TRBV6-1 and TRBJ1-1; a possible D gene is TRBD1 (6 bases). The germline V gene has CDR1 MNHNS and CDR2 SASEGT. V was cut by 10 bases and J by 2 bases, with 14 bases left in between. The CDR3 is 13 amino acids. This CDR3 is CATRQALNTEAFF. CDR3 nucleotide sequence: TGTGCCACGCGACAGGCCCTAAACACTGAAGCTTTCTTT.

This clonotype has ten or more counts. The genes are TRBV20-1 and TRBJ2-1, with TRBD1 matching over 7 bases. The V and J ends lost 0 bases and 8 bases, in that order; junction bases with no gene match: 7. Germline V gene data show CDR1 as DFQATT and CDR2 as SNEGSKA (reference sequence). The length of the CDR3 is 14 residues. The CDR3 is CSARDSTGPDEQFF. The DNA for the CDR3 is TGCAGTGCTAGAGACTCGACAGGGCCCGATGAGCAGTTCTTC.

The chain links TRBV20-1 to TRBJ1-1, with D uncertain. Germline V gene data show CDR1 as DFQATT and CDR2 as SNEGSKA (reference sequence). This CDR3 is built from 15 residues. V lost 5 bases and J lost 0, with 16 bases in between. The CDR3: CSAGRVGGLNTEAFF. The DNA for the CDR3 is TGCAGTGCTGGTCGGGTAGGAGGTTTGAACACTGAAGCTTTCTTT.

This clonotype has only a few counts. DNA of the CDR3: TGTGCCAGTAGTATTTCTTCCTTTGGGAGCACTGAAGCTTTCTTT. Its translation: CASSISSFGSTEAFF. This chain links TRBV19 with TRBJ1-1, with D unclear. This CDR3 comprises 15 residues. Germline-derived CDR1 and CDR2 are LNHDA and SQIVND (reference sequence). V was trimmed by 3 bases and J by 4 bases, leaving 15 bases between them.